This T cell receptor beta chain is from a study of blood T cells in healthy people across ages (dated by TCRdb to 2014 to 2015). Some background on the complete study: In model experiments, roughly one uniquely barcoded TCR beta cDNA molecule per two T cells was captured by template switching. Donors were grouped into four age groups: young (average roughly 17 years), middle-aged (about 38), aged (about 60) and long-lived (about 82). The study measured age-related changes in TCR beta repertoire diversity using deep sequencing normalized with unique cDNA molecular identifiers. To avoid experimental bias, donors of different ages were randomly spread across the sequencing lanes. For two donors (one aged 18 to 30 and one aged 80 or older), the study analyzed two additional independent replicas of 1 million unique cDNA reads from the same blood draw.

The germline V gene yields SGHDT for CDR1 and YYEEEE for CDR2. Counted from cysteine to phenylalanine, this CDR3 has 15 amino acids. Only the CDR3 DNA stays, 45 bases, in frame from base 1. Trimming removed 4 bases from V and 4 bases from J; the gene matches leave 5 bases unexplained. The donors were a few dozen Caucasian individuals from Russia, aged roughly 6 to 90 years, who were systemically healthy. Each donor gave about 9.8 milliliters of peripheral blood, drawn into EDTA-treated Vacutainer tubes. Ficoll-Paque density-gradient centrifugation was used to isolate PBMCs, with at least 7 million per sample. Trizol reagent was used to extract total RNA from PBMCs, with at least 5.5 micrograms per sample. Naive CD45RAhigh/CD27high T cell percentages were measured by flow cytometry on a PBMC aliquot from every donor. The library was built by means of 5' RACE. This sample was sequenced with an Illumina HiSeq 2500. A second PCR of roughly 6 to 11 cycles was run with a J-beta primer mix and a sample-barcoded 5' primer. Each TCR beta cDNA molecule received a unique molecular identifier from a template-switch 5' adaptor carrying 12 random nucleotides. At least 2.5 million CDR3-containing paired-end reads were obtained from each sample. First-strand cDNA synthesis was performed from all RNA using the Mint cDNA synthesis kit, with priming by a TRBC-specific oligonucleotide. All cDNA was treated with uracil-DNA glycosylase and then went through a first 18-cycle PCR with the universal primers M1SS and BC2_uni_R. As for the authors' bioinformatics: Each sample was normalized by randomly selecting 1 million high-quality reads, each carrying a distinct molecular identifier. Instead of being binned into consensus sequences, reads with shared molecular identifiers were discarded. MiTCR, run with a Q25 quality threshold and the strictest error-elimination algorithm, handled CDR3 identification, clonotype clustering and error correction. A nonparametric unseen species model with Euler transformation was used to estimate a lower bound on total TCR beta diversity. TCRdb took the public reads, trimmed them with fastp at Q25, ran MiXCR for clone calling and kept in-frame beta chains. Duplicate CDR3 protein sequences are folded into a single record with the most common DNA and genes. The V and J calls were not made by the authors but by TCRdb's processing. The sample table records 630,000 or so distinct CDR3 sequences; approximately 30% of these occur just once. The ten largest make up 15% to 19% of the sample.

Overall study outcomes, separate from this receptor: Total diversity estimates from one million sequenced T cells were considered lower bounds and underestimates. Bulk unsorted PBMC profiling prevented conclusive comparison of naive and antigen-experienced compartments. As age increased, observed TCR beta diversity per million T cells dropped in a roughly linear way, and a significant reduction was already evident by age approximately 40. Because the CMV infection status of the donors was unknown, age-related changes in expanded clonotypes may potentially have been confounded. Compared with the aged group, the long-lived group had more naive CD4+ T cells, fewer expanded clones and increased TCR diversity, suggesting age selection. The percentage of naive T cells measured by flow cytometry correlated strongly with observed TCR beta diversity.

A word on this clonotype: Its cognate antigen has yet to be identified. No per-base quality is available; no much larger clone lies one base away.

Sequencing was done on a sample of blood. The sequence is built from TRBV5-6 and TRBJ2-5, and 12 junctional nucleotides match TRBD1. This clonotype was obtained from a woman of 80 years or more in good health. The CDR3 is CASSTGTGGIETQYF. The nucleotide sequence reads as follows: TGTGCCAGCAGCACTGGGACAGGGGGCATAGAGACCCAGTACTTC.